The clone carrying this T cell receptor beta chain was picked up one time. This PCR relied on a set of 60 Vbeta primers and 13 Jbeta primers. TCRdb keeps only in-frame clones here, not all; method: immunoSEQ multiplex PCR. The profile covers approximately 110,000 clones, with 74% appearing a single time and about 2.8% taken by the ten largest. The entry originates in a study of cytomegalovirus exposure and HLA in healthy donors. Trimming removed 0 bases from V and 4 bases from J, with 11 bases in between. The CDR3 is 16 residues long. Per the germline V gene, CDR1 is SGHRS and CDR2 is YFSETQ. The V call is TRBV5-1, the J call TRBJ2-6; D is perhaps TRBD1 (6 bases). The sequence derives from a man aged 45-60 years in good health and CMV-seropositive. Sequencing was done on a sample of PBMCs. CDR3 DNA sequence: TGCGCCAGCAGCTTGGCCCCAGGGGCCGGGGCCAACGTCCTGACTTTC. It encodes CASSLAPGAGANVLTF.